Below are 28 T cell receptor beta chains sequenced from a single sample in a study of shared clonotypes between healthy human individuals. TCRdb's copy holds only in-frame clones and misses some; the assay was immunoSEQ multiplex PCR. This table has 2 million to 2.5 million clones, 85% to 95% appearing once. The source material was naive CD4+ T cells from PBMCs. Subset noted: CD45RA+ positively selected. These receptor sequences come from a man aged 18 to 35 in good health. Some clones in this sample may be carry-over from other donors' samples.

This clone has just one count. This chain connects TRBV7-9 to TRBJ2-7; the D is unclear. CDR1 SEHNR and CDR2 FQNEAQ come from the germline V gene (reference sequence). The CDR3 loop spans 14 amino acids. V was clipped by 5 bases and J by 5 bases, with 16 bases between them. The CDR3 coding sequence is TGTGCCAGCAGCGAGGCGCTCCCTACCAACGAGCAGTACTTC. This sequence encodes CASSEALPTNEQYF.

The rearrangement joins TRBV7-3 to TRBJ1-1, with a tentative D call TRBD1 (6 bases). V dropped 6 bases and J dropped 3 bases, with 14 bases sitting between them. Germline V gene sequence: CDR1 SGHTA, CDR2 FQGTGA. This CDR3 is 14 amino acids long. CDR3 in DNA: TGTGCCAGCAGGGACCTCGGGGGCTACACTGAAGCTTTCTTT. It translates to CASRDLGGYTEAFF.

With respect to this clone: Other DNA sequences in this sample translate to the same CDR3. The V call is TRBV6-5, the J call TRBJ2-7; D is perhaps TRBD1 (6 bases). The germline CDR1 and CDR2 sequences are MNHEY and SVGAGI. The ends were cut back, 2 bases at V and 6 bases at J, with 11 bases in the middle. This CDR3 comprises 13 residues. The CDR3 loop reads CASSYAGAGEQYF. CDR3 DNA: TGTGCCAGCAGTTACGCAGGGGCGGGCGAGCAGTACTTC.

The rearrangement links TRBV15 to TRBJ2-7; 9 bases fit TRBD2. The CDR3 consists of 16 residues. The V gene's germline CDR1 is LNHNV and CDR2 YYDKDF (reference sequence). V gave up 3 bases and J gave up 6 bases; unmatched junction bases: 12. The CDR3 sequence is CATSRLLGLALFEQYF. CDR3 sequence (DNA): TGTGCCACCAGCAGGCTCTTGGGACTAGCCCTCTTCGAGCAGTACTTC.

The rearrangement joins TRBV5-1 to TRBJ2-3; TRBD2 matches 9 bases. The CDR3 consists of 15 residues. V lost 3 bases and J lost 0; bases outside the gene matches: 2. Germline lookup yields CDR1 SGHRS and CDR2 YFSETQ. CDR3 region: CASSWLAGSTDTQYF. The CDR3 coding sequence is TGCGCCAGCAGCTGGCTAGCGGGGAGCACAGATACGCAGTATTTT. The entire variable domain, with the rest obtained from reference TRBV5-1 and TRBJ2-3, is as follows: KAGVTQTPRYLIKTRGQQVTLSCSPISGHRSVSWYQQTPGQGLQFLFEYFSETQRNKGNFPGRFSGRQFSNSRSEMNVSTLELGDSALYLCASSWLAGSTDTQYFGPGTRLTVL.

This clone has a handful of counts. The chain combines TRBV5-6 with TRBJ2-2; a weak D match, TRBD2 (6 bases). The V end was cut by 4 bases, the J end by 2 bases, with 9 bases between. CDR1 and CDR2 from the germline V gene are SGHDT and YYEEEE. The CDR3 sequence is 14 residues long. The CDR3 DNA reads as TGTGCCAGCAGCACCGGGACTAACACCGGGGAGCTGTTTTTT. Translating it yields CASSTGTNTGELFF.

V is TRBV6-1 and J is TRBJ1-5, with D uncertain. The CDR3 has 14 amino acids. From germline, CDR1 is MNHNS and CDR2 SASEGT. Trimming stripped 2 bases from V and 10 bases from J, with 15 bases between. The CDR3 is CASSEWSGRTPQHF. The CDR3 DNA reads TGTGCCAGCAGTGAATGGTCAGGTCGCACCCCCCAGCATTTT.

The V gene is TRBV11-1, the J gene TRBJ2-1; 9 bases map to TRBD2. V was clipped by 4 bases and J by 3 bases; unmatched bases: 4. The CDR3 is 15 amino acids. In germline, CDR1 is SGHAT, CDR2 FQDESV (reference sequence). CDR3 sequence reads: CASSYGLAYYNEQFF. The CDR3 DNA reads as TGTGCCAGCAGCTATGGACTAGCGTACTACAATGAGCAGTTCTTC.

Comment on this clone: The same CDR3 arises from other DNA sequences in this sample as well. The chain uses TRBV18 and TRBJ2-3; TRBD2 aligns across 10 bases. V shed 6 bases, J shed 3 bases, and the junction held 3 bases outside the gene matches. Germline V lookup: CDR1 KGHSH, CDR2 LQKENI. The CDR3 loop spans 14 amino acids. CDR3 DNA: TGTGCCAGCTCGGCTAGCGGGAGTACAGATACGCAGTATTTT. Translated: CASSASGSTDTQYF.

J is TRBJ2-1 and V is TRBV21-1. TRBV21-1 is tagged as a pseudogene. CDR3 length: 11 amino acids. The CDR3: CATLDRNEQFF. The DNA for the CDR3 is TGTGCCACCCTGGACCGGAATGAGCAGTTCTTC.

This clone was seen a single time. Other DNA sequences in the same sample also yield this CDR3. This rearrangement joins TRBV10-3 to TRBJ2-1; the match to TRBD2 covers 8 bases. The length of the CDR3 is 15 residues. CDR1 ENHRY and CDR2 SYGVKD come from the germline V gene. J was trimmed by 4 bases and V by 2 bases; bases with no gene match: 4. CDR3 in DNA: TGTGCCATCAGTGAGAGCGGGGGATCATACAATGAGCAGTTCTTC. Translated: CAISESGGSYNEQFF.

This CDR3 is CASSSGTWRGYTF. CDR3 coding DNA: TGTGCCAGCAGCTCGGGGACATGGAGAGGCTACACCTTC. The chain combines TRBV7-9 with TRBJ1-2; D might be TRBD1 (6 bases). This CDR3 contains 13 residues. Germline CDR1 and CDR2: SEHNR and FQNEAQ (reference sequence). V shed 4 bases and J shed 8 bases, with 14 bases lying between them.

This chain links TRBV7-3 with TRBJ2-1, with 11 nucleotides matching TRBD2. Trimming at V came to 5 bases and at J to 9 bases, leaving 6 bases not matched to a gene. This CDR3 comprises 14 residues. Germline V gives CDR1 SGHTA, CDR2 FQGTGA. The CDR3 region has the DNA TGTGCCAGCAGCCCTGGGACTAGCGGAGGTGAGCAGTTCTTC. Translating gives CASSPGTSGGEQFF.

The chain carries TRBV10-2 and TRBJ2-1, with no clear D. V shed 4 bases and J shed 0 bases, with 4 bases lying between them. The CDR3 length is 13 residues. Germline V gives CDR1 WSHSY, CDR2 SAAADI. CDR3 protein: CASSVGSYNEQFF. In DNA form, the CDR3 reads TGCGCCAGCAGTGTAGGCTCCTACAATGAGCAGTTCTTC.

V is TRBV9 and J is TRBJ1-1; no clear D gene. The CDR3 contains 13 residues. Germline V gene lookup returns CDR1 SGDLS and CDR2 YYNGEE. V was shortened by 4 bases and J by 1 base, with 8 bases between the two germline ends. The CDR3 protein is CASSKSPNTEAFF. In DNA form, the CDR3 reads TGTGCCAGCAGCAAATCCCCGAACACTGAAGCTTTCTTT.

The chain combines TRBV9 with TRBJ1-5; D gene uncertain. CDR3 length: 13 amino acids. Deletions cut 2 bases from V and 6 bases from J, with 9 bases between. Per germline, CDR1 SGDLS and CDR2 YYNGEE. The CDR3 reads CASSVGRAQPQHF. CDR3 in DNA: TGTGCCAGCAGCGTGGGTAGGGCTCAGCCCCAGCATTTT.

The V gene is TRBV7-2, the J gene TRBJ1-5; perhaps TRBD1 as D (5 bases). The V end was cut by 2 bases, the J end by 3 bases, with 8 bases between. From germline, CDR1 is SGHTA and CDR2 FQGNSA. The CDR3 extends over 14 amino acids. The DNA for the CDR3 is TGTGCCAGCAGCTTAACGGGGGACAATCAGCCCCAGCATTTT. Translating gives CASSLTGDNQPQHF.

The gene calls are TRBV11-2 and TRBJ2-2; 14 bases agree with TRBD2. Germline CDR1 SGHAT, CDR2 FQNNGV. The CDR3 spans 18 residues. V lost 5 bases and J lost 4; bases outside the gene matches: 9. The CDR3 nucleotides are TGTGCCAGCAGCAAAGGACTAGCGGGAGGAATAACCACCGGGGAGCTGTTTTTT. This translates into CASSKGLAGGITTGELFF.

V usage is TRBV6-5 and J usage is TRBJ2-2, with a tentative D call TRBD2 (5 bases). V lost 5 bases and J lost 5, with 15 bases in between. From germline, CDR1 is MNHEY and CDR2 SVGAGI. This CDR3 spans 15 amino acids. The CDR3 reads CASSRQLGTTGELFF. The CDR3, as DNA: TGTGCCAGCAGTCGCCAACTAGGAACTACCGGGGAGCTGTTTTTT.

CDR3 nucleotides: TGTGCCATCAGTGAGGTAGAGGATCCAAGAGCAGATACGCAGTATTTT. Its translation is CAISEVEDPRADTQYF. V gene TRBV10-3 combines with J gene TRBJ2-3, with D uncertain. V was shortened by 2 bases and J by 4 bases, with 16 bases between the two germline ends. The germline V gene has CDR1 ENHRY and CDR2 SYGVKD. This CDR3 is built from 16 residues.

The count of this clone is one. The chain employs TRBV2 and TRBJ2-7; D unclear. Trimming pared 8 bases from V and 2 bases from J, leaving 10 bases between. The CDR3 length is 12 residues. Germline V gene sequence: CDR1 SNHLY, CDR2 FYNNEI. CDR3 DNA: TGTGCCAGCGGGTCCGTTACCTACGAGCAGTACTTC. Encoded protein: CASGSVTYEQYF.

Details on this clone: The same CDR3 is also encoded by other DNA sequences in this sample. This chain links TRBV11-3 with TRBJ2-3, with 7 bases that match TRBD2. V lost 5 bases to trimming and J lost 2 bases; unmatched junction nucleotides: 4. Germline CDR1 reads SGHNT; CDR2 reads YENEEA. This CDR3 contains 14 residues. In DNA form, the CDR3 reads TGTGCCAGCAGCCCCAGCGGGATCACAGATACGCAGTATTTT. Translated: CASSPSGITDTQYF. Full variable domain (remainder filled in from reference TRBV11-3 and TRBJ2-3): EAGVVQSPRYKIIEKKQPVAFWCNPISGHNTLYWYLQNLGQGPELLIRYENEEAVDDSQLPKDRFSAERLKGVDSTLKIQPAELGDSAVYLCASSPSGITDTQYFGPGTRLTVL.

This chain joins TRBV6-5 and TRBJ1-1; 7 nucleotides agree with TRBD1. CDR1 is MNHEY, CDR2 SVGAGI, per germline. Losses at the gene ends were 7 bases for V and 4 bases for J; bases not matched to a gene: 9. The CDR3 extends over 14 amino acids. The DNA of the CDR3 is TGTGCCAGCATTCTAGACAGGGAGGCCACTGAAGCTTTCTTT. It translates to CASILDREATEAFF.

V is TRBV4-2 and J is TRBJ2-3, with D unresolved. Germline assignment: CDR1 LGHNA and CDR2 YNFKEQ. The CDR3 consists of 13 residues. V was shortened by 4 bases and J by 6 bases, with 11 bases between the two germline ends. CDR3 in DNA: TGTGCCAGCAGCCCGGATCCTAAGGATACGCAGTATTTT. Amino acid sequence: CASSPDPKDTQYF.

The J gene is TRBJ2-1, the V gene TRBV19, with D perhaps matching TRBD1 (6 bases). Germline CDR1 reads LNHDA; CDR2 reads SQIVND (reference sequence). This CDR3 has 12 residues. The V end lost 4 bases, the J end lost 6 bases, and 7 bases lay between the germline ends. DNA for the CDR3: TGTGCCAGTAGTAACAGGGTCAATGAGCAGTTCTTC. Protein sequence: CASSNRVNEQFF.

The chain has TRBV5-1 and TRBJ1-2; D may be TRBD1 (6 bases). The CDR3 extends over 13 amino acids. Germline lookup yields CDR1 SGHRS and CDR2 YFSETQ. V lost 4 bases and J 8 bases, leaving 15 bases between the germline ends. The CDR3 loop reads CASSGIQGGGYTF. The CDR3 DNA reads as TGCGCCAGCAGCGGCATACAGGGAGGCGGCTACACCTTC.

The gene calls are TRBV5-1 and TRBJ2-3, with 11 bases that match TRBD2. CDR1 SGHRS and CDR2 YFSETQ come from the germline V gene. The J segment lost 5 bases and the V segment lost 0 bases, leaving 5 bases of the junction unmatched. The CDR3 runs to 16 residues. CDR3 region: CASSLVPSGRRDTQYF. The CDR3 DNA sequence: TGCGCCAGCAGCTTGGTTCCTAGCGGGAGGAGAGATACGCAGTATTTT.

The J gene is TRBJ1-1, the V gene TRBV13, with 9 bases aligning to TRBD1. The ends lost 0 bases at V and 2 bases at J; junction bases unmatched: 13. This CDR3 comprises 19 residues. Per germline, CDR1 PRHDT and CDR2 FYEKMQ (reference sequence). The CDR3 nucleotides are TGTGCCAGCAGCTTAGGCCTAAGGGGGACAGGGTCACTAAACACTGAAGCTTTCTTT. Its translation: CASSLGLRGTGSLNTEAFF. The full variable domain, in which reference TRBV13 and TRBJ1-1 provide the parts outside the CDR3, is AAGVIQSPRHLIKEKRETATLKCYPIPRHDTVYWYQQGPGQDPQFLISFYEKMQSDKGSIPDRFSAQQFSDYHSELNMSSLELGDSALYFCASSLGLRGTGSLNTEAFFGQGTRLTVV.